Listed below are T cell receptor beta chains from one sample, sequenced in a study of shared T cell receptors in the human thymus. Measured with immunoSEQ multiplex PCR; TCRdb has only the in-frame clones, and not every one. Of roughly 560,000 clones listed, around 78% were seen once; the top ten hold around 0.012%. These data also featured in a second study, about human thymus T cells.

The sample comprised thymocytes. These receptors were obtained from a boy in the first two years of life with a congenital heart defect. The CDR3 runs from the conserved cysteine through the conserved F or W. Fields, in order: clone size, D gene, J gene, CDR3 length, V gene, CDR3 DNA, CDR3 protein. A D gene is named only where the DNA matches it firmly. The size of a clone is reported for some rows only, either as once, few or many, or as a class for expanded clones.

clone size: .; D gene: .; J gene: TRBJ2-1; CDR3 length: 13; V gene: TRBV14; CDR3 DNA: TGTGCCAGCAGCCAAGCCTCCGGGGACAAGCAGTTCTTC; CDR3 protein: CASSQASGDKQFF
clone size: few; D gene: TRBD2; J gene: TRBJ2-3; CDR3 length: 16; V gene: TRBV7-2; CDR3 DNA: TGTGCCAGCAGTCACGGTTTGCGGGAGGGCCTAGATACGCAGTATTTT; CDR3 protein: CASSHGLREGLDTQYF
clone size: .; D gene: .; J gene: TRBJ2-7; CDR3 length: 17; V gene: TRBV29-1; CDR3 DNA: TGCAGCGTTGAAGATCTTAGTGCCGAAACGAGCTCCTACGAGCAGTACTTC; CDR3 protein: CSVEDLSAETSSYEQYF
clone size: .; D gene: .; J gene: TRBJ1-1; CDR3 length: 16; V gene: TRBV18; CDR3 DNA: TGTGCCAGCTCACCAGCTCAAGGGGCGCTGAACACTGAAGCTTTCTTT; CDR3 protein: CASSPAQGALNTEAFF
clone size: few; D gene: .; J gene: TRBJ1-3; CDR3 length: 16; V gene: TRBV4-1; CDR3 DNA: TGCGCCAGCAGCCAAGGGGTACAGCCCTCTGGAAACACCATATATTTT; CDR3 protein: CASSQGVQPSGNTIYF
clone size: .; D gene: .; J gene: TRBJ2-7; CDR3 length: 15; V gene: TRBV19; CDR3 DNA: TGTGCCAGTAGTATAGTAGGACAGACAGCCTACGAGCAGTACTTC; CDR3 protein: CASSIVGQTAYEQYF
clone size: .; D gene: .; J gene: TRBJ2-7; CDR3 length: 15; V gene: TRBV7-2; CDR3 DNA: TGTGCCAGCAGCTCATCCCCACGAACTACCTACGAGCAGTACTTC; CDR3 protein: CASSSSPRTTYEQYF
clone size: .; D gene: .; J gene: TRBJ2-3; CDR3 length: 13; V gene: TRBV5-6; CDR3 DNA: TGTGCCAGCAGCATTACTAGTCAGGATACGCAGTATTTT; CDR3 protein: CASSITSQDTQYF
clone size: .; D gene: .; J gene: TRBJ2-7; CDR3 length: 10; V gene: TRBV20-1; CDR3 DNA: TGCAGTCAGGGCTCCTACGAGCAGTACTTC; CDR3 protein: CSQGSYEQYF
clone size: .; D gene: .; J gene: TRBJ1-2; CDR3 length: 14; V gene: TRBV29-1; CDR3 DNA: TGCAGCGTTGTAGGCAGGGGAAGCAACTATGGCTACACCTTC; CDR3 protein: CSVVGRGSNYGYTF
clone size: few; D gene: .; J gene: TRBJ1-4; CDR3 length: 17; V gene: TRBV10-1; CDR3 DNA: TGCGCCAGCACCGGCCCGAGAATGGGGGGGCGACGGGAAAAACTGTTTTTT; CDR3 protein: CASTGPRMGGRREKLFF
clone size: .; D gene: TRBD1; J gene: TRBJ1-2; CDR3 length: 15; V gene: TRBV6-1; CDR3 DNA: TGTGCCAGCAGCGAAAGGACAGGTCTCTACTATGGCTACACCTTC; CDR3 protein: CASSERTGLYYGYTF
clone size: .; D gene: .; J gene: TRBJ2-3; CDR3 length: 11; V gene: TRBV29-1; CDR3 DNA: TGCAGCGTTGAACGGACAGATACGCAGTATTTT; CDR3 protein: CSVERTDTQYF
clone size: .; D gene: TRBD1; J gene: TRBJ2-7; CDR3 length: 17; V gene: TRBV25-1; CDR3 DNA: TGTGCCAGCAGTGAATATAAGGAATCGACAGGGACCTACGAGCAGTACTTC; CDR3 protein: CASSEYKESTGTYEQYF
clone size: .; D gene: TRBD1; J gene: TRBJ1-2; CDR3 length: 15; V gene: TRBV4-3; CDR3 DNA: TGCGCCAGCAGCCCAGACAGGGGGCCACATAGTAGCTACACCTTC; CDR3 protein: CASSPDRGPHSSYTF
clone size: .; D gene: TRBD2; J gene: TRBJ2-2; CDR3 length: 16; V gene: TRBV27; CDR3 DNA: TGTGCCAGCAGTCCAAGCGGGAGGGCCCTGCCCGGGGAGCTGTTTTTT; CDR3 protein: CASSPSGRALPGELFF
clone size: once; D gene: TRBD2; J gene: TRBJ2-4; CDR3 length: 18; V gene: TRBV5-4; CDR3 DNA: TGTGCCAGCAGCCACCGGACCGGGGGGGGATTAGCCAAAAACATTCAGTACTTC; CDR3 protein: CASSHRTGGGLAKNIQYF
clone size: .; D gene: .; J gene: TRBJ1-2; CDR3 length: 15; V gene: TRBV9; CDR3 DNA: TGTGCCAGCAGCGTAGCCCCCGGGGAGGGGATTGGCTACACCTTC; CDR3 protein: CASSVAPGEGIGYTF
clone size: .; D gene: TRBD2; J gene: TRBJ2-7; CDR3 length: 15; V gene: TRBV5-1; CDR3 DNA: TGCGCCAGCAGCCCCGGACTAGCGGGAGTTTCCGAGCAGTACTTC; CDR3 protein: CASSPGLAGVSEQYF
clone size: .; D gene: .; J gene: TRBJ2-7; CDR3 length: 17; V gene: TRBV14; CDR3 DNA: TGTGCCAGCAGCCAAGGAGGTAATGCAGGGATGGTCTACGAGCAGTACTTC; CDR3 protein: CASSQGGNAGMVYEQYF
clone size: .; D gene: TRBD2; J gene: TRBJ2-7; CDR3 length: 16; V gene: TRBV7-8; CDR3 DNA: TGTGCCAGCAGCTTGGGCGGGAGGAAACCCTCCTACGAGCAGTACTTC; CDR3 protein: CASSLGGRKPSYEQYF
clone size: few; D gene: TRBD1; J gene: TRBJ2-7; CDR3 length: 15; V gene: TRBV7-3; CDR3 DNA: TGTGCCAGCAGCTTTACAGTACAGGGGTTCGGGGAGCAGTACTTC; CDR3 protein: CASSFTVQGFGEQYF
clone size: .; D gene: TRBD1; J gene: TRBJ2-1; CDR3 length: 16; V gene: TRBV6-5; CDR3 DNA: TGTGCCAGCAGTTACTACCCCGGGACAGGCCCCAATGAGCAGTTCTTC; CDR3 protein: CASSYYPGTGPNEQFF
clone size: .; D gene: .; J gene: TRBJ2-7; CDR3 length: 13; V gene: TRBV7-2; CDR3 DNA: TGTGCCAGCAGCTCGAGACAAGTCTACGAGCAGTACTTC; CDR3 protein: CASSSRQVYEQYF
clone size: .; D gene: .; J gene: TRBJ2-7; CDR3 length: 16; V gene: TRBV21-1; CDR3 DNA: TGTGCCAGCAGCAGGGTCGCTGACAGGAAAACCTACGAGCAGTACTTC; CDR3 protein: CASSRVADRKTYEQYF
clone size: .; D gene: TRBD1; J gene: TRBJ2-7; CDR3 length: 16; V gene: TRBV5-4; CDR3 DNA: TGTGCCAGCAGCTCCTACAGGGGTGCCCCCTCCTACGAGCAGTACTTC; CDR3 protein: CASSSYRGAPSYEQYF
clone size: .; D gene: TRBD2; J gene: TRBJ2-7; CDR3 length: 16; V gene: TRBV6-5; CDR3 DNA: TGTGCCAGCAGTTCCTTTAGCGGGAACCCCACCTACGAGCAGTACTTC; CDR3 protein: CASSSFSGNPTYEQYF
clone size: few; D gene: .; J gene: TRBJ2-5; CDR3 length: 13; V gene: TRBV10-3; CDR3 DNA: TGTGCCATCAGGCCGGCAGGGGGGGAGACCCAGTACTTC; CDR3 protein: CAIRPAGGETQYF
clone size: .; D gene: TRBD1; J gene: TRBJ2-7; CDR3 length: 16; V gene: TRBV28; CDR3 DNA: TGTGCCAGCAGTCAGGACAGGCGTAACCACCCCTACGAGCAGTACTTC; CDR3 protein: CASSQDRRNHPYEQYF
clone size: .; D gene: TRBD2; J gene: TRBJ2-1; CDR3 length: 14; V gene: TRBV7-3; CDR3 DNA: TGTGCCAGCAGCTTAGATCGGGGGGTAGGGGAGCAGTTCTTC; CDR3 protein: CASSLDRGVGEQFF
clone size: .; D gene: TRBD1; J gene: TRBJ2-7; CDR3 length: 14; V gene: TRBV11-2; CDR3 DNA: TGTGCCAGCAGCTGGGACAGGGGACCCTACGAGCAGTACTTC; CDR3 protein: CASSWDRGPYEQYF
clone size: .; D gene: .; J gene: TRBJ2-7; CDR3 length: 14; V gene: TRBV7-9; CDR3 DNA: TGTGCCAGCAGCTTAGCGGAGGAAACCTACGAGCAGTACTTC; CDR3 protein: CASSLAEETYEQYF
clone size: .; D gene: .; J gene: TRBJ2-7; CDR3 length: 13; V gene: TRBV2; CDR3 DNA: TGTGCCAGCAGTGAATTGGGGCCCTACGAGCAGTACTTC; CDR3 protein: CASSELGPYEQYF
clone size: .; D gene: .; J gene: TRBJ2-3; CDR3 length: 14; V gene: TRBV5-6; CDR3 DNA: TGTGCCAGCAGCCAAGGGAGAAGAGCAGATACGCAGTATTTT; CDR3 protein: CASSQGRRADTQYF
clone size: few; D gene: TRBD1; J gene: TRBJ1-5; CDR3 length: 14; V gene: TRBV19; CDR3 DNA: TGTGCCAGTAGTATAGGGGAAGGGGGCCAGCCCCAGCATTTT; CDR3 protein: CASSIGEGGQPQHF
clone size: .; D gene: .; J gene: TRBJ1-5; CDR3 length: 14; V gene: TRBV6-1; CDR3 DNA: TGTGCCAGCAGTGCCGGGGGGGGGAACCAGCCCCAGCATTTT; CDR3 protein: CASSAGGGNQPQHF